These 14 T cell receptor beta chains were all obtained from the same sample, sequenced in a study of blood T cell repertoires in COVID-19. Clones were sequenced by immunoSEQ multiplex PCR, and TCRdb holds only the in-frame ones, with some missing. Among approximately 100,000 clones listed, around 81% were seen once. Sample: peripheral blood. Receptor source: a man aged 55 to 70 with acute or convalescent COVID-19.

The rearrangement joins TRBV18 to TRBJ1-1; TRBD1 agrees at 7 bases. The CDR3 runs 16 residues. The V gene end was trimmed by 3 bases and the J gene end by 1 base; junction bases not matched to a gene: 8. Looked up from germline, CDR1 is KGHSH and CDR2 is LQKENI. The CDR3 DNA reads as TGTGCCAGCTCACCTCCGTGGAGACAGGGGAACACTGAAGCTTTCTTT. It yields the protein CASSPPWRQGNTEAFF.

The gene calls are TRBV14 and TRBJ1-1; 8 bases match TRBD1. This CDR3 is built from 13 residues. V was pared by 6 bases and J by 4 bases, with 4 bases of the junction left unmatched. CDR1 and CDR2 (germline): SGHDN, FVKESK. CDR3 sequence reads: CASRDTGGTEAFF. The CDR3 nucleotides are TGTGCCAGCAGAGACACAGGGGGCACTGAAGCTTTCTTT.

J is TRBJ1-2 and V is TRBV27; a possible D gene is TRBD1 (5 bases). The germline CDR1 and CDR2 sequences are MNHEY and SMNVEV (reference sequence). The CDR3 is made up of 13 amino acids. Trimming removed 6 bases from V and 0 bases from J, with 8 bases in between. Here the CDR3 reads CASSRTSNYGYTF. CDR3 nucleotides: TGTGCCAGCAGCCGGACATCTAACTATGGCTACACCTTC.

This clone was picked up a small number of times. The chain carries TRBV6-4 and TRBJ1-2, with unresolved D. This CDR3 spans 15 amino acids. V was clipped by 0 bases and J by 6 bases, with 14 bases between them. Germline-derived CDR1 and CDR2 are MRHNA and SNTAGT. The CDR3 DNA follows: TGTGCCAGCAGTGACTCAAACGGGGATGTCAATGGCTACACCTTC. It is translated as CASSDSNGDVNGYTF.

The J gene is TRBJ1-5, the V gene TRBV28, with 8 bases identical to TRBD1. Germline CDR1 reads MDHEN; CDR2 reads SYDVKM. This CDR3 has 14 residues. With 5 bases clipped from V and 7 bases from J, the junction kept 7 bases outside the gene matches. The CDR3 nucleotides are TGTGCCAGCAGTCTCGGACAGGGTTGGCAGCCCCAGCATTTT. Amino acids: CASSLGQGWQPQHF.

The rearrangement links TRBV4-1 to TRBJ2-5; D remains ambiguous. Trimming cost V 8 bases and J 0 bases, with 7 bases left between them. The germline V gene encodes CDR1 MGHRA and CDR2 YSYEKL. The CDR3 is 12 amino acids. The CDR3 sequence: CASSENQETQYF. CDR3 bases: TGCGCCAGCTCGGAGAACCAAGAGACCCAGTACTTC.

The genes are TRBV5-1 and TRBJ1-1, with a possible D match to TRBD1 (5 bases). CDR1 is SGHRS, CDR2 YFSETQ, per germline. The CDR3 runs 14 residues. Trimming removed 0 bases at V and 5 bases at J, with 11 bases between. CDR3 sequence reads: CASSLESGLTEAFF. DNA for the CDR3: TGCGCCAGCAGCTTGGAGTCAGGGTTAACTGAAGCTTTCTTT.

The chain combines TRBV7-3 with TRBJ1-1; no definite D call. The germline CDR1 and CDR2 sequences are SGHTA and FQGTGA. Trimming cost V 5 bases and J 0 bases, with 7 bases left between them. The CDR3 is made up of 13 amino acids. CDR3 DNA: TGTGCCAGCAGCCCAAGCATGAACACTGAAGCTTTCTTT. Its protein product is CASSPSMNTEAFF.

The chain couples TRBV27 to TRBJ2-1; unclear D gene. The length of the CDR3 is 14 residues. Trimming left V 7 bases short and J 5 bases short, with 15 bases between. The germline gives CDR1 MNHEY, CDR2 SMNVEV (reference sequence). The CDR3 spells CASTGMRNHNEQFF. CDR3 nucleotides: TGTGCCAGCACCGGTATGAGAAATCACAATGAGCAGTTCTTC.

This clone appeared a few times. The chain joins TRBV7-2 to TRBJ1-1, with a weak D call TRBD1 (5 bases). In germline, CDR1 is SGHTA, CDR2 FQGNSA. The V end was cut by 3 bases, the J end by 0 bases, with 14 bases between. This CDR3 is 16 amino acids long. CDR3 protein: CASSFGVGTMNTEAFF. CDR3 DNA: TGTGCCAGCAGCTTTGGTGTAGGGACTATGAACACTGAAGCTTTCTTT.

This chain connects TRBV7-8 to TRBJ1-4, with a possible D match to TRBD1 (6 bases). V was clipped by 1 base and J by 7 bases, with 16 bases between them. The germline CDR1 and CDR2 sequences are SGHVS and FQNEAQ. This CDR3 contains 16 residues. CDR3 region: CASSLVGGAMGEKLFF. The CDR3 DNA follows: TGTGCCAGCAGCTTAGTAGGGGGGGCCATGGGTGAAAAACTGTTTTTT.

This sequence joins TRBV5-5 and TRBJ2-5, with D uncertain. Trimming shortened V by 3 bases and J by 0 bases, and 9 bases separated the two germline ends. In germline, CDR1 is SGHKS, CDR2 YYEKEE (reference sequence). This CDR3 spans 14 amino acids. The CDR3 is CASSSGAYQETQYF. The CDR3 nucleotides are TGTGCCAGCAGCTCCGGAGCGTACCAAGAGACCCAGTACTTC. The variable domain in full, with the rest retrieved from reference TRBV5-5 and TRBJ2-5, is DAGVTQSPTHLIKTRGQQVTLRCSPISGHKSVSWYQQVLGQGPQFIFQYYEKEERGRGNFPDRFSARQFPNYSSELNVNALLLGDSALYLCASSSGAYQETQYFGPGTRLLVL.

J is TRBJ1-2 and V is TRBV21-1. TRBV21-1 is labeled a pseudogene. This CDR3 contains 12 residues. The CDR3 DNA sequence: TGTGCCAGCAGCACCTTCGGGAGCGGCTACACCTTC. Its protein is CASSTFGSGYTF.

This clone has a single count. The CDR3 DNA reads TGTGCCAGTAGAGAACAGGGTGGGAACACTGAAGCTTTCTTT. Translating it yields CASREQGGNTEAFF. The chain recombines TRBV19 with TRBJ1-1, with a weak D call TRBD1 (6 bases). Germline CDR1 is LNHDA and CDR2 is SQIVND (reference sequence). The CDR3 has 14 residues. Trimming left V 6 bases short and J 1 base short, with 12 bases between.